The source of this T cell receptor beta chain is a study of T cell repertoires in cytomegalovirus infection. Study-level findings and limits: People with CMV and the relevant HLA were identified by cumulative public TCR beta family frequency. CMV-specific TCR beta clonotypes restricted by HLA-C were the ones dominating the ex vivo response.

Trimming took 4 bases from V and 5 from J, leaving 20 bases between them. Germline CDR1 and CDR2: SGHAT and FQNNGV. The CDR3 covers 16 residues. TCRdb re-called the reads with MiXCR, one entry per CDR3 protein. This repertoire shows 120,000 to 150,000 distinct CDR3 sequences, roughly 6.5% found once; its top ten account for more than 15%. Note on this clonotype: The antigen is undetermined.

This clonotype was obtained from a human donor in good health (CMV status not recorded). Some clones in this sample may be carry-over from other donors' samples. Specimen: PBMCs. This rearrangement joins TRBV11-2 to TRBJ1-1; D is possibly TRBD1 (6 bases). The CDR3 region is CASSSTSRGLITEAFF. CDR3 coding DNA: TGTGCCAGCAGCTCAACTTCTCGGGGGCTGATTACTGAAGCTTTCTTT.